The clone carrying this T cell receptor beta chain came up a few times. What it binds is not known. The same CDR3 can be traced to other DNA sequences in this sample. V lost 1 base and J 2 bases, leaving 4 bases between the germline ends. The germline CDR1 and CDR2 sequences are SGHTA and FQGNSA. CDR3 length: 13 amino acids. This record comes from a study of beta chain features in type 1 diabetes. Study details: The patients were much like the healthy donors in age, gender and cell yields.

Expressed TCRB transcripts were sequenced because the entire RNA isolate underwent reverse transcription. Measured with immunoSEQ multiplex PCR; TCRdb has only the in-frame clones, and not every one. The table includes around 430,000 clones, approximately 30% detected once. Study results and caveats: Shorter templates may be favored by PCR, equally so in patients and controls. VDJ junctions sequenced from type 1 diabetes patients showed fewer insertions and more deletions. Because the template was cDNA, high-expressing cells might be over-represented.

The sample comprised naive CD4+ T cells from blood. The chain is built from TRBV7-2 and TRBJ2-3; D gene unclear. The source of this sequence is a man between 18 and 29 years old in good health. The CDR3 bases are TGTGCCAGCAGCTTAGGGCACACAGATACGCAGTATTTT. Amino acids: CASSLGHTDTQYF.